Below are 25 T cell receptor beta chains sequenced from a single sample in a study of cytotoxic CD8 clonotypes in ibrutinib-treated CLL. Here immunoSEQ multiplex PCR was the method, and the copy in TCRdb shows in-frame clones only, minus some. Among 25,000 to 30,000 clones listed, roughly 85% were seen once. Sequencing was performed on PBMCs, taken after 24 months of ibrutinib treatment. The origin of the receptors is a human donor with chronic lymphocytic leukemia.

The chain combines TRBV7-3 with TRBJ1-1; D gene unclear. V lost 6 bases to trimming and J lost 0 bases, with 11 bases between them. The CDR3 is made up of 14 amino acids. Germline CDR1 SGHTA, CDR2 FQGTGA. Here the CDR3 reads CASRRTRLNTEAFF. In nucleotides, the CDR3 is TGTGCCAGCAGAAGGACTAGATTGAACACTGAAGCTTTCTTT.

The chain links TRBV5-8 to TRBJ2-1; 9 positions match TRBD2. V lost 7 bases and J lost 4; bases outside the gene matches: 12. CDR3 length equals 16 residues. In germline, CDR1 is SGHTS, CDR2 YDEGEE. The CDR3 loop is CASAPLPLAGYNEQFF. As DNA, the CDR3 is TGTGCCAGCGCCCCCCTACCCCTAGCGGGATACAATGAGCAGTTCTTC.

The rearrangement links TRBV28 to TRBJ1-5, with D uncertain. The V end was cut by 10 bases, the J end by 0 bases, with 10 bases between. Germline assignment: CDR1 MDHEN and CDR2 SYDVKM. This CDR3 spans 13 amino acids. The CDR3 protein is CATKPSSNQPQHF. The CDR3 bases are TGTGCCACCAAACCTTCTAGCAATCAGCCCCAGCATTTT.

The V gene is TRBV7-3, the J gene TRBJ1-1; 7 bases are shared with TRBD1. J was trimmed by 7 bases and V by 1 base; bases with no gene match: 3. CDR3 length: 13 amino acids. CDR1 and CDR2 (germline): SGHTA, FQGTGA. The CDR3 DNA is TGTGCCAGCAGCTTAAGTACAGGGGTTGAAGCTTTCTTT. Translating it yields CASSLSTGVEAFF.

The chain couples TRBV5-1 to TRBJ1-5; D remains ambiguous. Germline CDR1 reads SGHRS; CDR2 reads YFSETQ. V lost 4 bases to trimming and J lost 0 bases, with 11 bases between them. CDR3 length: 15 residues. The CDR3 DNA sequence: TGCGCCAGCAGCCTCGGACTTAATAGCAATCAGCCCCAGCATTTT. Protein product: CASSLGLNSNQPQHF.

The CDR3 sequence: CASSVGGQGVDSPLHF. The DNA for the CDR3 is TGTGCCAGCAGCGTGGGCGGACAGGGAGTTGATTCACCCCTCCACTTT. This rearrangement joins TRBV9 to TRBJ1-6; 8 bases fit TRBD1. CDR1 is SGDLS, CDR2 YYNGEE, per germline. The CDR3 sequence is 16 residues long. J was trimmed by 8 bases and V by 2 bases; bases with no gene match: 9.

This sequence joins TRBV5-1 and TRBJ2-2, with 9 bases that match TRBD1. J lost 6 bases, V lost 2 bases, and 5 bases had no gene match. Germline V gene lookup returns CDR1 SGHRS and CDR2 YFSETQ. This CDR3 region has 15 residues. DNA for the CDR3: TGCGCCAGCAGCTTTTGGACAGGGGATGCCGGGGAGCTGTTTTTT. Translating it yields CASSFWTGDAGELFF.

The chain couples TRBV19 to TRBJ2-5; D uncertain. V lost 9 bases and J lost 4, with 9 bases in between. The CDR3 consists of 11 residues. Germline lookup yields CDR1 LNHDA and CDR2 SQIVND (reference sequence). The chain's CDR3 is CASASVETQYF. The CDR3 nucleotides are TGTGCCAGCGCCTCAGTAGAGACCCAGTACTTC.

V usage is TRBV7-2 and J usage is TRBJ2-1; 7 bases are a match to TRBD2. Per the germline V gene, CDR1 is SGHTA and CDR2 is FQGNSA. The CDR3 consists of 14 residues. Germline trimming cut 3 bases from V and 2 bases from J; bases unmatched to any gene: 1. CDR3: CASSLSGAYNEQFF. The CDR3 bases are TGTGCCAGCAGCTTGAGCGGGGCCTACAATGAGCAGTTCTTC.

This chain uses TRBV5-4 with TRBJ2-3, with 10 bases identical to TRBD2. Germline trimming cut 0 bases from V and 3 bases from J; bases unmatched to any gene: 4. Per germline, CDR1 SGHNT and CDR2 YYREEE (reference sequence). The CDR3 has 16 amino acids. The CDR3, as DNA: TGTGCCAGCAGCTTGGTACTAGCGGGGCCAACAGATACGCAGTATTTT. This sequence encodes CASSLVLAGPTDTQYF.

This chain connects TRBV9 to TRBJ2-5; possibly TRBD2 for D (6 bases). Trimming took 3 bases from V and 7 from J, leaving 16 bases between them. Germline V gene sequence: CDR1 SGDLS, CDR2 YYNGEE. The CDR3 is 14 amino acids. The DNA of the CDR3 is TGTGCCAGCAGCGCGAAACTAGCCGAGAGGACCCAGTACTTC. It translates to CASSAKLAERTQYF.

The CDR3 region is CASSYTAGGQETQYF. Here the CDR3 DNA reads TGTGCCAGCAGTTACACAGCGGGGGGGCAAGAGACCCAGTACTTC. The chain has TRBV6-5 and TRBJ2-5, with TRBD2 matching over 10 bases. Germline loops: CDR1 MNHEY, CDR2 SVGAGI. V was clipped by 2 bases and J by 2 bases; unmatched bases: 2. CDR3 length equals 15 residues.

The gene calls are TRBV10-3 and TRBJ2-7, with TRBD2 identical over 8 bases. The CDR3 consists of 16 residues. The V gene's germline CDR1 is ENHRY and CDR2 SYGVKD. The ends lost 4 bases at V and 4 bases at J; junction bases unmatched: 12. The CDR3 region is CAISGQPGTSGYEQYF. As DNA, the CDR3 is TGTGCCATCAGTGGCCAACCCGGGACTAGTGGGTACGAGCAGTACTTC.

The chain links TRBV21-1 to TRBJ1-4. TRBV21-1 is listed as a pseudogene. CDR3 length: 17 amino acids. Here the CDR3 reads CASSTRGWGPKGEKLFF. Written as DNA, the CDR3 is TGTGCCAGCAGCACCAGAGGTTGGGGACCGAAGGGTGAAAAACTGTTTTTT.

The V gene is TRBV6-5, the J gene TRBJ2-7, with a weak D call TRBD1 (5 bases). Deletions cut 2 bases from V and 1 base from J, with 6 bases between. The CDR3 length is 13 residues. Germline CDR1 MNHEY, CDR2 SVGAGI. The CDR3 nucleotides read TGTGCCAGCAGTTACGACAGTTCCTACGAGCAGTACTTC. Protein sequence: CASSYDSSYEQYF.

V gene TRBV7-4 combines with J gene TRBJ1-5; no firm D call. This CDR3 contains 21 residues. CDR1 and CDR2 from the germline V gene are SGHVT and SQSDAQ. The CDR3 DNA is TGTGCTTTGGGGAGGTTTTATGCGTATTCGGCGGCGACCCCGAAAAATCAGCCCCAGCATTTT. Translated: CALGRFYAYSAATPKNQPQHF.

The chain's CDR3 is CASSRPQTGESVYGYTF. In DNA form, the CDR3 reads TGCGCCAGCAGCCGCCCCCAAACAGGGGAATCCGTCTATGGCTACACCTTC. The chain joins TRBV4-3 to TRBJ1-2, with 7 nucleotides matching TRBD1. V lost 4 bases and J lost 4; bases outside the gene matches: 15. There are 17 residues in the CDR3. Germline CDR1 and CDR2: LGHNA and YSLEER.

The chain combines TRBV19 with TRBJ1-4; D perhaps matches TRBD1 (6 bases). Germline V gene data show CDR1 as LNHDA and CDR2 as SQIVND (reference sequence). The CDR3 sequence is 19 residues long. With 2 bases removed from V and 0 bases from J, the gap between germline ends came to 19 bases. The CDR3 reads CASSIRAGGRLATNEKLFF. CDR3 sequence (DNA): TGTGCCAGTAGTATACGCGCCGGGGGCCGCCTTGCAACTAATGAAAAACTGTTTTTT.

The gene calls are TRBV28 and TRBJ1-2; D call uncertain. From germline, CDR1 is MDHEN and CDR2 SYDVKM. Trimming left V 4 bases short and J 8 bases short, with 11 bases between. The CDR3 runs 12 residues. The CDR3 here is CASSYRTWGYTF. The CDR3 bases are TGTGCCAGCAGTTACCGAACTTGGGGCTACACCTTC.

J is TRBJ2-5 and V is TRBV5-1; D gene uncertain. Germline CDR1 SGHRS, CDR2 YFSETQ. The length of the CDR3 is 14 residues. Trimming removed 3 bases at V and 1 base at J, with 10 bases between. The CDR3 region is CASSYGRAQETQYF. CDR3 nucleotide sequence: TGCGCCAGCAGCTATGGACGGGCCCAAGAGACCCAGTACTTC.

This clone was found once. The chain combines TRBV6-6 with TRBJ2-7, with 9 bases lining up with TRBD1. The trim removed 7 bases at V and 7 bases at J, leaving 14 bases unmatched. CDR1 is MNHNY and CDR2 is SVGAGI in the germline V gene (reference sequence). The CDR3 is 15 residues long. CDR3 sequence: CASNDRDRDIGEQYF. The CDR3 DNA is TGTGCCAGCAACGACCGGGACAGGGATATAGGGGAGCAGTACTTC.

This clone was detected once. This rearrangement joins TRBV5-1 to TRBJ1-4; D might be TRBD1 (6 bases). V was trimmed by 2 bases and J by 5 bases, leaving 13 bases between them. Germline loops: CDR1 SGHRS, CDR2 YFSETQ. The CDR3 is made up of 15 amino acids. In nucleotides, the CDR3 is TGCGCCAGCAGCTTCGGACAGCCGAAGAATGAAAAACTGTTTTTT. Protein: CASSFGQPKNEKLFF.

J is TRBJ2-3 and V is TRBV5-6; 8 nucleotides align to TRBD2. Germline-derived CDR1 and CDR2 are SGHDT and YYEEEE. V was pared by 4 bases and J by 6 bases, with 10 bases of the junction left unmatched. The CDR3 extends over 15 amino acids. CDR3 in amino acids: CASSEVSAGEDTQYF. The CDR3 bases are TGTGCCAGCAGCGAGGTCTCAGCGGGGGAGGATACGCAGTATTTT.

The chain links TRBV20-1 to TRBJ1-2; D is uncertain. V gave up 0 bases and J gave up 8 bases, with 7 bases separating them. This CDR3 region has 11 residues. From germline, CDR1 is DFQATT and CDR2 SNEGSKA (reference sequence). In DNA form, the CDR3 reads TGCAGTGCTAGAGAAATGGGCGGCTACACCTTC. Its protein product is CSAREMGGYTF.

The chain has TRBV5-1 and TRBJ1-6; the D gene is possibly TRBD1 (6 bases). The CDR3 runs 16 residues. Germline lookup yields CDR1 SGHRS and CDR2 YFSETQ. Trimming took 9 bases from V and 7 from J, leaving 23 bases between them. CDR3 nucleotide sequence: TGCGCCACCCTTTTTAATGATGGACAGAAAAATTCACCCCTCCACTTT. Translation: CATLFNDGQKNSPLHF. Supplemented by reference TRBV5-1 and TRBJ1-6, the full variable domain reads KAGVTQTPRYLIKTRGQQVTLSCSPISGHRSVSWYQQTPGQGLQFLFEYFSETQRNKGNFPGRFSGRQFSNSRSEMNVSTLELGDSALYLCATLFNDGQKNSPLHFGNGTRLTVT.